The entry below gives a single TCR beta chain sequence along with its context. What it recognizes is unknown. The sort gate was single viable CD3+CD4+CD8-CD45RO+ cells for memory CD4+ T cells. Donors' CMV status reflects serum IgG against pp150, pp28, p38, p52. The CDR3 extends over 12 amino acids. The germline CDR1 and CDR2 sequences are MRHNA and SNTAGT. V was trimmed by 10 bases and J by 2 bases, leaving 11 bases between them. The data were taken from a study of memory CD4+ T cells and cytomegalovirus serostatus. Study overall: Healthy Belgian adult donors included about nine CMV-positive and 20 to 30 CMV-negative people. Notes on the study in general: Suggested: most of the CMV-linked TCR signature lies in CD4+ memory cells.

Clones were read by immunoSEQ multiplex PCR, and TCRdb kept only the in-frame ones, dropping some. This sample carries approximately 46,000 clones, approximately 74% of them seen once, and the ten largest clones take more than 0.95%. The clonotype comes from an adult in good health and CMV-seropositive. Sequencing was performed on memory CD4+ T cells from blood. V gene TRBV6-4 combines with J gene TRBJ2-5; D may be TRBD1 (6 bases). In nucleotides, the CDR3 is TGTGCCACTTACAGGGATCAAGAGACCCAGTACTTC. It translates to CATYRDQETQYF.